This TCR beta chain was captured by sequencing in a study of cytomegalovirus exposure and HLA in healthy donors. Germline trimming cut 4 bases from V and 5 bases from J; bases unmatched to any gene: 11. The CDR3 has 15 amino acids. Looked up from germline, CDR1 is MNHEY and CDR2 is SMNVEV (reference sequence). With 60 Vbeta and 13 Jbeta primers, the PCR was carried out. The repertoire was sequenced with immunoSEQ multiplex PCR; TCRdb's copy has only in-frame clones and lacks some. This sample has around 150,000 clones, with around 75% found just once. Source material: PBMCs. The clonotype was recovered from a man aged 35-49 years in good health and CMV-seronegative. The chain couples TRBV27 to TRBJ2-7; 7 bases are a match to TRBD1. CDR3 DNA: TGTGCCAGCAGTTCGCCCTCGGGGACAGCAAACGAGCAGTACTTC. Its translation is CASSSPSGTANEQYF.